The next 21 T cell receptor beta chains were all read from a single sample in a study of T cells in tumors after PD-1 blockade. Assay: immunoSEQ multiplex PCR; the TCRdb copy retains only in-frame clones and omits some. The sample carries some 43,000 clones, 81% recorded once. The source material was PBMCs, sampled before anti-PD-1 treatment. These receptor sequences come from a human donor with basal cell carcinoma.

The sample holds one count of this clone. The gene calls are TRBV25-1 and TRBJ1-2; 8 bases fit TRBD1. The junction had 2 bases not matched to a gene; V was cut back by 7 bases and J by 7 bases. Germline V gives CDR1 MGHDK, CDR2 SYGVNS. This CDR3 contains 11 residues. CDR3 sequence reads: CASMGQAGYTF. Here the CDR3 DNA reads TGTGCCAGCATGGGACAGGCTGGCTACACCTTC.

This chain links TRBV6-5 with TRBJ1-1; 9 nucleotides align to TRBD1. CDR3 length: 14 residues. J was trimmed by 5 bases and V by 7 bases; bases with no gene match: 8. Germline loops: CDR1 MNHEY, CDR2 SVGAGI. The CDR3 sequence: CASTTGGGRTEAFF. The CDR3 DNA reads TGTGCCAGCACGACAGGGGGTGGAAGGACTGAAGCTTTCTTT.

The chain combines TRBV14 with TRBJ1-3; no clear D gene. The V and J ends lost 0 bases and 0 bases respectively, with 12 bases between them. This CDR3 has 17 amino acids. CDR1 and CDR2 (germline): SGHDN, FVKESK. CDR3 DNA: TGTGCCAGCAGCCAAGATGCCAGGAGCTTCTCTGGAAACACCATATATTTT. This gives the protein CASSQDARSFSGNTIYF.

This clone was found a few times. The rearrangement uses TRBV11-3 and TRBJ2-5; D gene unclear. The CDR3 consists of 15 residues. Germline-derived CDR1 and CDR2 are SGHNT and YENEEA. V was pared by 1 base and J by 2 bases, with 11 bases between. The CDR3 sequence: CASSLGTVGQETQYF. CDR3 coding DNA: TGTGCCAGCAGCTTAGGCACCGTGGGGCAAGAGACCCAGTACTTC.

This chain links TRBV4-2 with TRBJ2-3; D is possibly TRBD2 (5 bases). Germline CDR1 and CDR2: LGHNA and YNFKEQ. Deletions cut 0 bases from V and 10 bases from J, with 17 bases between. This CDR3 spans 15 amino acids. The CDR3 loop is CASSQDGVLDFAQYF. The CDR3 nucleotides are TGTGCCAGCAGCCAAGACGGGGTCCTGGATTTTGCGCAGTATTTT.

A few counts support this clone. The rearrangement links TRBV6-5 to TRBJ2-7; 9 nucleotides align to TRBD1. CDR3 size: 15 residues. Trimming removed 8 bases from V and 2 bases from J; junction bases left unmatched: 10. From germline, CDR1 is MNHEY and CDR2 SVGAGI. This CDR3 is CASLLGGQGTYEQYF. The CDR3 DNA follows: TGTGCCAGCCTTTTGGGAGGACAGGGGACCTACGAGCAGTACTTC.

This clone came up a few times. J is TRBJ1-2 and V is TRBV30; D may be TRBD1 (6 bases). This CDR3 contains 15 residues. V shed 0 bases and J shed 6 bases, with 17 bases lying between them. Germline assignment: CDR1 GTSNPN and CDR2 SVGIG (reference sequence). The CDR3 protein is CAWSVPPDSFNGYTF. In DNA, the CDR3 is TGTGCCTGGAGTGTCCCTCCGGACAGTTTCAATGGCTACACCTTC.

The chain's CDR3 is CASSLENEQFF. The DNA for the CDR3 is TGTGCCAGCAGCTTGGAGAATGAGCAGTTCTTC. J is TRBJ2-1 and V is TRBV5-4, with D hard to call. V gave up 0 bases and J gave up 7 bases, with 2 bases separating them. CDR3 length: 11 amino acids. CDR1 is SGHNT, CDR2 YYREEE, per germline (reference sequence).

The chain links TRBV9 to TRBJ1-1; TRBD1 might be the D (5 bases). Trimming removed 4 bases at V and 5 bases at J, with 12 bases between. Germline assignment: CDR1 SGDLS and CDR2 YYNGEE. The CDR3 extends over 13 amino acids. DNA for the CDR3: TGTGCCAGCAGCTCGGGGGTGGGAACTGAAGCTTTCTTT. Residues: CASSSGVGTEAFF.

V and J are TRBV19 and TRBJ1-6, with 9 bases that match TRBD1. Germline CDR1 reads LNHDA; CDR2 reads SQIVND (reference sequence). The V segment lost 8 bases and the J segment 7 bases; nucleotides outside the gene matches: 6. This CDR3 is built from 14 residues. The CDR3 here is CASVTGTGNSPLHF. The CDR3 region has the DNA TGTGCCAGTGTAACCGGGACAGGGAATTCACCCCTCCACTTT.

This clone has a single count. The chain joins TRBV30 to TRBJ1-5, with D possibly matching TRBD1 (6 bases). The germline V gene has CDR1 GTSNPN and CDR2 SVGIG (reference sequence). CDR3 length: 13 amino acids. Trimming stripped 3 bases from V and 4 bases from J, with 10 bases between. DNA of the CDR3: TGTGCCTGGAGCGGACAGCCTAATCAGCCCCAGCATTTT. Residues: CAWSGQPNQPQHF.

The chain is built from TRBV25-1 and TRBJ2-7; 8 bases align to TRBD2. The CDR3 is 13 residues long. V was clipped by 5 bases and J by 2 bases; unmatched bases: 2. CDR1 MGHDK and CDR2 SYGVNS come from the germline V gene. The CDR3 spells CASSSGGPYEQYF. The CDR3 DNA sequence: TGTGCCAGCAGTTCGGGGGGGCCCTACGAGCAGTACTTC.

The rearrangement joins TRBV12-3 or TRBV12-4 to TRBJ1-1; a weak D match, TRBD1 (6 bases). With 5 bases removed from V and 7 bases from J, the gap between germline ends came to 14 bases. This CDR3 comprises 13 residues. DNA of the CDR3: TGTGCCAGCAGTGGGGACACGGTTCTTGAAGCTTTCTTT. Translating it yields CASSGDTVLEAFF.

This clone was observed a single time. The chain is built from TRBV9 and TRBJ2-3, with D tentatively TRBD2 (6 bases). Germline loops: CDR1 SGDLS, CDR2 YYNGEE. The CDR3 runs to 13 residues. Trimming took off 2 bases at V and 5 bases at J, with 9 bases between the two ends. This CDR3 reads CASSVLALDTQYF. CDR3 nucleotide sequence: TGTGCCAGCAGCGTCCTAGCGTTAGATACGCAGTATTTT.

CDR3 sequence reads: CSVEPGAMDGEQFF. The CDR3 DNA reads as TGCAGCGTTGAACCAGGCGCCATGGATGGTGAGCAGTTCTTC. This chain uses TRBV29-1 with TRBJ2-1; D is undetermined. The CDR3 extends over 14 amino acids. Germline values: CDR1 SQVTM, CDR2 ANQGSEA. The V gene lost 2 bases and the J gene lost 9 bases, with 17 bases spanning the gap.

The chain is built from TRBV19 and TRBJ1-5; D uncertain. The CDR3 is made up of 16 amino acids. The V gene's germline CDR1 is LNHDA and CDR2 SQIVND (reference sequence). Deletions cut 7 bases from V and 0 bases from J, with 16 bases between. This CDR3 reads CASMNQRAYSNQPQHF. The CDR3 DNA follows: TGTGCCAGTATGAACCAAAGGGCGTATAGCAATCAGCCCCAGCATTTT.

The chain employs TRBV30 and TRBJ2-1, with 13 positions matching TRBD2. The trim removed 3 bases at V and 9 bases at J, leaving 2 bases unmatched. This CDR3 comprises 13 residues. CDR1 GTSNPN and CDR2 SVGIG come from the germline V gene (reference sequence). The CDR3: CAWRLAGGSEQFF. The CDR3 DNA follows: TGTGCCTGGAGACTAGCGGGGGGGTCTGAGCAGTTCTTC.

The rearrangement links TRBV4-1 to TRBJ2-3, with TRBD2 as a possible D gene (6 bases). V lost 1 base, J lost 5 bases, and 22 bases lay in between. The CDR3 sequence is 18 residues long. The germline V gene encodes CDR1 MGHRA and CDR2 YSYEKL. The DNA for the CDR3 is TGCGCCAGCAGCCAAGGACCCTCTGCGGGGAAGGGGATAGATACGCAGTATTTT. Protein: CASSQGPSAGKGIDTQYF.

CDR3: CARATGGPKDSPLHF. CDR3 nucleotides: TGTGCCAGGGCAACAGGGGGGCCTAAGGATTCACCCCTCCACTTT. This chain joins TRBV7-5 and TRBJ1-6; the table's TRBD1 call for D was not verified on the DNA. TRBV7-5 is a pseudogene locus. The CDR3 sequence is 15 residues long.

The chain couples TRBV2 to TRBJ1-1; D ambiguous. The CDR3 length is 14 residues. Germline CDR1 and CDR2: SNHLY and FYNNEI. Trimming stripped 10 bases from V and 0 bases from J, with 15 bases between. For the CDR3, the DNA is TGTGCCACCTTACCCGACGGCTTGAACACTGAAGCTTTCTTT. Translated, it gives CATLPDGLNTEAFF.

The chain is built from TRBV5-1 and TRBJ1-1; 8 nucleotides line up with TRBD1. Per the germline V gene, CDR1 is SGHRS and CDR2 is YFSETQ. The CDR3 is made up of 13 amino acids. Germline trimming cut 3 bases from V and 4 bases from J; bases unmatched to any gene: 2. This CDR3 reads CASSSQGATEAFF. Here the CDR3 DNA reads TGCGCCAGCAGCTCTCAGGGGGCCACTGAAGCTTTCTTT. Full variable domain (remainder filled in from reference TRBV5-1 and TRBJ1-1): KAGVTQTPRYLIKTRGQQVTLSCSPISGHRSVSWYQQTPGQGLQFLFEYFSETQRNKGNFPGRFSGRQFSNSRSEMNVSTLELGDSALYLCASSSQGATEAFFGQGTRLTVV.